This passage covers 18 T cell receptor beta chains from one sample sequenced in a study of blood T cell repertoires in COVID-19. Assay: immunoSEQ multiplex PCR; the TCRdb copy retains only in-frame clones and omits some. The table has a few hundred thousand clones, nearly 90% seen once. The sequenced sample was PBMCs or T cells enriched from blood (not recorded which). These TCRs come from a young woman with acute COVID-19.

This chain connects TRBV7-2 to TRBJ2-3; 11 bases are a match to TRBD2. The CDR3 sequence is 16 residues long. CDR1 and CDR2 from the germline V gene are SGHTA and FQGNSA. Trimming took 3 bases from V and 0 from J; bases not matched to a gene: 2. This chain's CDR3 is CASSFLAGGSTDTQYF. In nucleotides, the CDR3 is TGTGCCAGCAGCTTCTTAGCGGGAGGGAGCACAGATACGCAGTATTTT.

The chain is built from TRBV10-3 and TRBJ1-2, with D uncertain. Trimming took off 4 bases at V and 4 bases at J, with 16 bases between the two ends. In germline, CDR1 is ENHRY, CDR2 SYGVKD. The length of the CDR3 is 15 residues. The CDR3 DNA is TGTGCCATCAGTGGGGAGAACAGCGGCGCCTATGGCTACACCTTC. It codes for CAISGENSGAYGYTF.

CDR3 DNA: TGTGCCAGCAGCCAATGGCAGAACTATGGCTACACCTTC. Translation: CASSQWQNYGYTF. The chain links TRBV3-1 (or the pseudogene TRBV3-2) to TRBJ1-2, with D uncertain. CDR1 and CDR2 (germline): LGHDT, YNNKEL (reference sequence). V dropped 2 bases and J dropped 2 bases, with 6 bases sitting between them. CDR3 length equals 13 residues.

The chain is built from TRBV6-5 and TRBJ1-6, with D unresolved. CDR1 is MNHEY, CDR2 SVGAGI, per germline. V gave up 2 bases and J gave up 7 bases, with 9 bases separating them. This CDR3 is 14 amino acids long. DNA for the CDR3: TGTGCCAGCAGTTACACGGGGTCAAATTCACCCCTCCACTTT. Its translation is CASSYTGSNSPLHF.

The CDR3 is CSVSGQENTEAFF. CDR3 bases: TGCAGCGTTTCTGGACAGGAGAACACTGAAGCTTTCTTT. The chain joins TRBV29-1 to TRBJ1-1, with 7 bases fitting TRBD1. The V and J ends lost 5 bases and 1 base, in that order; junction bases with no gene match: 4. Germline V gives CDR1 SQVTM, CDR2 ANQGSEA. The CDR3 is made up of 13 amino acids.

The chain uses TRBV9 and TRBJ1-6, with a possible D match to TRBD1 (5 bases). The CDR3 extends over 15 amino acids. Deletions cut 2 bases from V and 7 bases from J, with 13 bases between. Germline lookup yields CDR1 SGDLS and CDR2 YYNGEE. Here the CDR3 reads CASSVGGVGNSPLHF. In DNA, the CDR3 is TGTGCCAGCAGCGTTGGGGGGGTAGGGAATTCACCCCTCCACTTT.

The rearrangement joins TRBV28 to TRBJ1-1; D remains unclear. V was clipped by 7 bases and J by 7 bases, with 16 bases between them. Germline V gives CDR1 MDHEN, CDR2 SYDVKM. The CDR3 extends over 13 amino acids. This CDR3 is CASNEGPTLEAFF. CDR3 bases: TGTGCCAGCAATGAGGGCCCTACACTTGAAGCTTTCTTT.

This clone showed up just once. This chain uses TRBV9 with TRBJ1-2; D not certain. Germline values: CDR1 SGDLS, CDR2 YYNGEE. Trimming removed 4 bases at V and 10 bases at J, with 23 bases between. This CDR3 contains 15 residues. CDR3 protein: CASSINSGLGGTYTF. CDR3 coding DNA: TGTGCCAGCAGCATAAATTCCGGGTTAGGAGGAACCTACACCTTC.

This sequence joins TRBV6-2 or TRBV6-3 and TRBJ2-2, with D possibly being TRBD1 (6 bases). This CDR3 is built from 17 residues. V gave up 5 bases and J gave up 3 bases, with 19 bases separating them. CDR1 and CDR2 (germline): MNHEY, SVGEGT. The CDR3 DNA sequence: TGTGCCAGCAGTACGACCGACAGGCCCCGGGACACCGGGGAGCTGTTTTTT. Protein sequence: CASSTTDRPRDTGELFF.

This clone was counted a single time. The chain has TRBV19 and TRBJ2-1; D possibly corresponds to TRBD2 (6 bases). The CDR3 sequence is 15 residues long. V was cut by 5 bases and J by 7 bases, with 18 bases left in between. The germline V gene encodes CDR1 LNHDA and CDR2 SQIVND (reference sequence). The DNA of the CDR3 is TGTGCCAGTAGTTTGCCGGGAGCCCTCAAGAATGAGCAGTTCTTC. Encoded protein: CASSLPGALKNEQFF.

This clone was found a few times. The CDR3 loop is CASSQGTALVNTEAFF. The CDR3 coding sequence is TGTGCCAGCTCACAAGGGACAGCCCTGGTGAACACTGAAGCTTTCTTT. V is TRBV18 and J is TRBJ1-1, with 7 bases matching TRBD1. J gave up 0 bases and V 4 bases, and 8 bases lay outside the gene matches. The CDR3 covers 16 residues. Germline CDR1 KGHSH, CDR2 LQKENI.

Notes on this clone: The same CDR3 arises from other DNA sequences in this sample as well. The rearrangement uses TRBV5-1 and TRBJ1-1; D unresolved. V was cut by 0 bases and J by 0 bases, with 3 bases left in between. The germline V gene encodes CDR1 SGHRS and CDR2 YFSETQ. CDR3 length: 13 residues. The CDR3 sequence is CASSLAVNTEAFF. The CDR3 nucleotides read TGCGCCAGCAGCTTGGCAGTGAACACTGAAGCTTTCTTT.

The CDR3 nucleotides are TGTGCCAGCTCACCGGAGCGGAATGAGCAGTTCTTC. Amino acid sequence: CASSPERNEQFF. This chain links TRBV18 with TRBJ2-1, with D possibly TRBD2 on 5 matching bases. The CDR3 has 12 amino acids. Germline CDR1 KGHSH, CDR2 LQKENI. Between the trimmed V and J ends, which lost 3 bases and 7 bases, there was a span of 7 bases. The whole variable domain, remainder taken from reference TRBV18 and TRBJ2-1, is NAGVMQNPRHLVRRRGQEARLRCSPMKGHSHVYWYRQLPEEGLKFMVYLQKENIIDESGMPKERFSAEFPKEGPSILRIQQVVRGDSAAYFCASSPERNEQFFGPGTRLTVL.

This chain connects TRBV27 to TRBJ2-1; TRBD2 matches 7 bases. V was pared by 3 bases and J by 5 bases, with 7 bases of the junction left unmatched. The germline CDR1 and CDR2 sequences are MNHEY and SMNVEV (reference sequence). The CDR3 spans 15 residues. The CDR3 nucleotides read TGTGCCAGCAGTTTGGTGCCTAGCGGCAACAATGAGCAGTTCTTC. Translated, it gives CASSLVPSGNNEQFF.

The V gene is TRBV2, the J gene TRBJ2-4, with D uncertain. The CDR3 covers 12 residues. Trimming shortened V by 1 base and J by 9 bases, and 7 bases separated the two germline ends. Germline CDR1 reads SNHLY; CDR2 reads FYNNEI. CDR3 DNA: TGTGCCAGCAGTGAAGGGGCGAGCATTCAGTACTTC. It codes for CASSEGASIQYF.

V gene TRBV6-5 combines with J gene TRBJ1-5; TRBD1 aligns across 8 bases. The V segment lost 5 bases and the J segment 1 base; nucleotides outside the gene matches: 1. The CDR3 loop spans 14 amino acids. Germline-derived CDR1 and CDR2 are MNHEY and SVGAGI. CDR3: CASSRQGSNQPQHF. The CDR3 DNA sequence: TGTGCCAGCAGTCGACAGGGGAGCAATCAGCCCCAGCATTTT.

J is TRBJ1-1 and V is TRBV6-1; 7 bases line up with TRBD1. The germline CDR1 and CDR2 sequences are MNHNS and SASEGT. The CDR3 totals 14 residues. J lost 6 bases, V lost 3 bases, and 7 bases had no gene match. The CDR3 loop reads CASSDPRGYAEAFF. The CDR3 region has the DNA TGTGCCAGCAGTGATCCCAGGGGGTACGCTGAAGCTTTCTTT.

The chain combines TRBV19 with TRBJ2-3; TRBD2 aligns across 9 bases. Unmatched junction bases numbered 6, after V lost 0 bases and J lost 11 bases. Germline-derived CDR1 and CDR2 are LNHDA and SQIVND (reference sequence). The CDR3 length is 14 residues. This CDR3 reads CASSIEREGPGQYF. The DNA for the CDR3 is TGTGCCAGTAGTATAGAGCGGGAGGGCCCTGGGCAGTATTTT.